These 17 T cell receptor beta chains were all obtained from the same sample, sequenced in a study of T cell responses to AZD1222 COVID-19 vaccine. Profiling relied on immunoSEQ multiplex PCR, and the TCRdb table lists in-frame clones only, not all of them. The profile covers about 110,000 clones, with about 90% appearing a single time and roughly 4.3% taken by the ten largest. This material consisted of peripheral blood, taken 28 days after the second AZD1222 dose. These receptors all stem from an adult who received the AZD1222 COVID-19 vaccine.

This chain connects TRBV18 to TRBJ2-5, with 7 bases matching TRBD2. V lost 4 bases and J lost 5; bases outside the gene matches: 10. Germline CDR1 reads KGHSH; CDR2 reads LQKENI. The CDR3 is 15 amino acids. The CDR3 DNA is TGTGCCAGCTCACGCCCCGGCGGGAGAGGGGAGACCCAGTACTTC. Residues: CASSRPGGRGETQYF. Full variable domain (outside the CDR3, taken from reference TRBV18 and TRBJ2-5): NAGVMQNPRHLVRRRGQEARLRCSPMKGHSHVYWYRQLPEEGLKFMVYLQKENIIDESGMPKERFSAEFPKEGPSILRIQQVVRGDSAAYFCASSRPGGRGETQYFGPGTRLLVL.

The rearrangement uses TRBV3-1 (or the pseudogene TRBV3-2) and TRBJ2-1, with 7 bases lining up with TRBD2. Germline V CDR1 and CDR2: LGHDT, YNNKEL (reference sequence). Losses at the gene ends were 6 bases for V and 9 bases for J; bases not matched to a gene: 5. This CDR3 region has 12 residues. DNA for the CDR3: TGTGCCAGCAGTCTGAGCGGGGCTGAGCAGTTCTTC. This sequence encodes CASSLSGAEQFF.

A few counts support this clone. In the same sample, other DNA sequences code for this CDR3. The rearrangement links TRBV7-9 to TRBJ2-1, with TRBD2 identical over 9 bases. The J segment lost 1 base and the V segment lost 6 bases, leaving 1 base of the junction unmatched. The germline gives CDR1 SEHNR, CDR2 FQNEAQ (reference sequence). The CDR3 totals 14 residues. CDR3 protein: CASSLAGSYNEQFF. The CDR3, as DNA: TGTGCCAGCAGTCTAGCGGGGTCCTACAATGAGCAGTTCTTC.

The rearrangement links TRBV24-1 to TRBJ1-1; unclear D gene. Germline assignment: CDR1 KGHDR and CDR2 SFDVKD. The CDR3 sequence is 12 residues long. Trimming took off 4 bases at V and 5 bases at J, with 7 bases between the two ends. This chain's CDR3 is CATSDPGTEAFF. DNA of the CDR3: TGTGCCACCAGTGACCCTGGGACTGAAGCTTTCTTT.

This chain uses TRBV27 with TRBJ2-1; 11 bases line up with TRBD2. Germline lookup yields CDR1 MNHEY and CDR2 SMNVEV (reference sequence). CDR3 size: 14 residues. V gave up 4 bases and J gave up 5 bases; unmatched junction bases: 1. CDR3 nucleotide sequence: TGTGCCAGCAGTTGGGGACTAGCGGACAATGAGCAGTTCTTC. Protein sequence: CASSWGLADNEQFF.

The rearrangement links TRBV6-5 to TRBJ1-2; D gene uncertain. Germline lookup yields CDR1 MNHEY and CDR2 SVGAGI. The ends were cut back, 7 bases at V and 5 bases at J, with 11 bases in the middle. This CDR3 is 12 amino acids long. The CDR3 DNA sequence: TGTGCCAGCACCCCAACAGATTATGGCTACACCTTC. Translation: CASTPTDYGYTF.

The genes are TRBV4-2 and TRBJ1-5; D might be TRBD1 (6 bases). The CDR3 runs to 15 residues. Germline CDR1 LGHNA, CDR2 YNFKEQ. Between the trimmed V and J ends, which lost 0 bases and 9 bases, there was a span of 15 bases. Written as DNA, the CDR3 is TGTGCCAGCAGCCAAGACCAACAGGGAAATATGCCCCAGCATTTT. It codes for CASSQDQQGNMPQHF.

The V and J genes are TRBV7-6 and TRBJ1-2; no clear D gene. There are 14 residues in the CDR3. V was cut by 4 bases and J by 4 bases, with 13 bases left in between. Germline V CDR1 and CDR2: SGHVS, FNYEAQ. Written as DNA, the CDR3 is TGTGCCAGCAGCTCCCAAGCGGGAGGCTATGGCTACACCTTC. This gives the protein CASSSQAGGYGYTF.

In the case of this clone: Other DNA sequences in the sample encode the same CDR3. CDR3 amino acids: CASSQDRAGYEQYF. CDR3 coding DNA: TGCGCCAGCAGCCAAGATAGGGCCGGCTACGAGCAGTACTTC. The chain links TRBV4-3 to TRBJ2-7; D not certain. The CDR3 totals 14 residues. V was cut by 0 bases and J by 3 bases, with 9 bases left in between. CDR1 is LGHNA and CDR2 is YSLEER in the germline V gene.

The rearrangement joins TRBV5-1 to TRBJ1-4, with TRBD1 matching over 7 bases. V lost 6 bases, J lost 8 bases, and 10 bases stayed unmatched. Per germline, CDR1 SGHRS and CDR2 YFSETQ. This CDR3 spans 14 amino acids. DNA of the CDR3: TGCGCCAGCAACTCAGACAGGGCGGGCGAAAAACTGTTTTTT. Encoded protein: CASNSDRAGEKLFF.

This clone appeared a few times. The gene calls are TRBV4-1 and TRBJ1-6; no firm D call. V shed 1 base and J shed 8 bases, with 15 bases lying between them. The CDR3 covers 16 residues. In germline, CDR1 is MGHRA, CDR2 YSYEKL. The CDR3 is CASSQVAGKADSPLHF. CDR3 bases: TGCGCCAGCAGCCAAGTCGCGGGTAAAGCGGATTCACCCCTCCACTTT.

This clone occurred a few times. The rearrangement links TRBV7-2 to TRBJ1-3; TRBD1 aligns across 7 bases. CDR1 is SGHTA and CDR2 is FQGNSA in the germline V gene. The CDR3 has 15 residues. After removal of 5 bases from V and 1 base from J, the junction contained 5 bases not matched to a gene. CDR3: CASSAQTGSGNTIYF. Here the CDR3 DNA reads TGTGCCAGCAGCGCCCAGACAGGGTCTGGAAACACCATATATTTT.

This clone has ten or more counts. The chain joins TRBV19 to TRBJ1-5; no definite D call. The V and J ends lost 5 bases and 0 bases respectively, with 23 bases between them. CDR3 length equals 19 residues. CDR1 and CDR2 from the germline V gene are LNHDA and SQIVND (reference sequence). The CDR3 loop is CASSPGLLPRIDSNQPQHF. DNA of the CDR3: TGTGCCAGTAGTCCTGGGCTACTTCCCCGAATTGATAGCAATCAGCCCCAGCATTTT.

J is TRBJ2-7 and V is TRBV28, with 8 bases identical to TRBD2. The V segment lost 3 bases and the J segment 0 bases; nucleotides outside the gene matches: 4. The CDR3 consists of 15 residues. Germline V gene lookup returns CDR1 MDHEN and CDR2 SYDVKM. CDR3 sequence reads: CASSFAGGYSYEQYF. The CDR3 nucleotides read TGTGCCAGCAGTTTCGCGGGAGGTTACTCCTACGAGCAGTACTTC.

This chain uses TRBV6-4 with TRBJ2-3; D possibly matches TRBD1 or TRBD2 (5 bases each). V was shortened by 5 bases and J by 2 bases, with 20 bases between the two germline ends. This CDR3 has 17 amino acids. Germline loops: CDR1 MRHNA, CDR2 SNTAGT. The CDR3 loop is CASSPQGEGRTTDTQYF. As DNA, the CDR3 is TGTGCCAGCAGTCCTCAGGGAGAAGGGCGAACCACAGATACGCAGTATTTT.

The CDR3 nucleotides read TGTGCCAGCAGTGAATCGGGAGGCTACACCGGGGAGCTGTTTTTT. Residues: CASSESGGYTGELFF. This rearrangement joins TRBV2 to TRBJ2-2; 7 bases line up with TRBD2. Germline V CDR1 and CDR2: SNHLY, FYNNEI. V shed 2 bases and J 3 bases; nucleotides not matched to a gene: 3. The CDR3 is made up of 15 amino acids.

The chain couples TRBV30 to TRBJ1-5; the D gene is possibly TRBD1 (6 bases). Germline V CDR1 and CDR2: GTSNPN, SVGIG (reference sequence). The CDR3 totals 13 residues. V lost 0 bases to trimming and J lost 6 bases, with 9 bases between them. The DNA for the CDR3 is TGTGCCTGGAGTGTAGGGGGGGCTCAGCCCCAGCATTTT. This encodes CAWSVGGAQPQHF.